This T cell receptor beta chain was recovered during a study of blood T cell repertoires in COVID-19. Looking at the study overall: Whether acute or convalescent, the COVID-19 samples came from the United States, Italy and Spain.

Seattle cases were enrolled at active infection and followed longitudinally. In the original workflow: By means of reference gene primer amplification, nucleated cell counts were estimated. The repertoire was sequenced with immunoSEQ multiplex PCR; TCRdb's copy has only in-frame clones and lacks some. V and J calls and clone size come straight from that table; D and trimming were deduced from the DNA. The sample comprises roughly 150,000 clones, just over 90% of which are singletons, and roughly 5% rests with the top ten. The CDR3 runs 11 residues. The germline gives CDR1 KGHDR, CDR2 SFDVKD. The V and J ends lost 6 bases and 3 bases respectively, with 5 bases between them.

This sequence joins TRBV24-1 and TRBJ2-7; possibly TRBD1 for D (5 bases). Input material: peripheral blood. This receptor was obtained from a man younger than 30 with COVID-19, enrolled during active disease. This chain's CDR3 is CATSRGYEQYF. DNA for the CDR3: TGTGCCACCAGTAGGGGCTACGAGCAGTACTTC.